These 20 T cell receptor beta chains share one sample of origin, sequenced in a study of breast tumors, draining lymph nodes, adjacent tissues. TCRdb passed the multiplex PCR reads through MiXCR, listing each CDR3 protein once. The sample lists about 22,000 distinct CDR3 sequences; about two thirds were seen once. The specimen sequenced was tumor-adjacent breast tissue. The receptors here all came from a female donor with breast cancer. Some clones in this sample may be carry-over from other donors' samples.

DNA for the CDR3: TGTGCCAGCAGCTTAGATGGGGGCGGCTACACCTTC. Translated, it gives CASSLDGGGYTF. The chain is built from TRBV7-9 and TRBJ1-2; maybe TRBD1 (6 bases). V lost 1 base and J lost 8, with 8 bases in between. The CDR3 runs to 12 residues. CDR1 and CDR2 (germline): SEHNR, FQNEAQ (reference sequence). The full variable domain, completed using reference TRBV7-9 and TRBJ1-2, is DTGVSQNPRHKITKRGQNVTFRCDPISEHNRLYWYRQTLGQGPEFLTYFQNEAQLEKSRLLSDRFSAERPKGSFSTLEIQRTEQGDSAMYLCASSLDGGGYTFGSGTRLTVV.

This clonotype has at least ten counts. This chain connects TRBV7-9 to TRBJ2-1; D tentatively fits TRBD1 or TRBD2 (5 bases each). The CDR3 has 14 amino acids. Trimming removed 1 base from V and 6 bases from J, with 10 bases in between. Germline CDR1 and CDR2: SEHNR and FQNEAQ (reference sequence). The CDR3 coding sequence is TGTGCCAGCAGCTTAGAAGGGACCTTCAATGAGCAGTTCTTC. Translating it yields CASSLEGTFNEQFF.

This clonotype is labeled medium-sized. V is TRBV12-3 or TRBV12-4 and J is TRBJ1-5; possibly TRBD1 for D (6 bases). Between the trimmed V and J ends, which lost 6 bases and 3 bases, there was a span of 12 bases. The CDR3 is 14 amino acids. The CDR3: CASSPGTSNQPQHF. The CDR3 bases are TGTGCCAGCAGCCCCGGGACATCCAATCAGCCCCAGCATTTT.

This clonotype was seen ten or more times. CDR3 amino acids: CATSKSAPGAKNIQYF. CDR3 nucleotides: TGTGCCACCAGCAAAAGCGCACCTGGGGCCAAAAACATTCAGTACTTC. This sequence joins TRBV15 and TRBJ2-4; D gene uncertain. V was cut by 4 bases and J by 1 base, with 14 bases left in between. The germline gives CDR1 LNHNV, CDR2 YYDKDF (reference sequence). The CDR3 is made up of 16 amino acids.

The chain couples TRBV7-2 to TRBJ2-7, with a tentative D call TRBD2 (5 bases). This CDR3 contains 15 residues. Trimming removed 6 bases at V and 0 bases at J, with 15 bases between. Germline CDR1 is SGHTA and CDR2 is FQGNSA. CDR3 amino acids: CASSPGGRGSYEQYF. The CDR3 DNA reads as TGTGCCAGCAGTCCAGGAGGCCGGGGCTCCTACGAGCAGTACTTC.

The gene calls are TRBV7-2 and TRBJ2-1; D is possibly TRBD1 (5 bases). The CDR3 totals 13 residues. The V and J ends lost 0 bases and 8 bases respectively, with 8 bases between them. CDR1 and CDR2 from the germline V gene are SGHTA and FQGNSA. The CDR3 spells CASSLAGDDEQFF. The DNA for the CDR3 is TGTGCCAGCAGCTTAGCAGGGGATGATGAGCAGTTCTTC.

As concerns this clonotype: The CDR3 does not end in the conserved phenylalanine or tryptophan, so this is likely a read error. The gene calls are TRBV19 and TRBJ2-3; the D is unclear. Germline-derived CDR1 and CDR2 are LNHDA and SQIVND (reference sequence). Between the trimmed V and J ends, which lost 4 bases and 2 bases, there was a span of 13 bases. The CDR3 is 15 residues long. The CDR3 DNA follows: TGTGCCAGTAGTACCCGGCACATACTCACAGATACGCAGTATCTC. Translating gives CASSTRHILTDTQYL.

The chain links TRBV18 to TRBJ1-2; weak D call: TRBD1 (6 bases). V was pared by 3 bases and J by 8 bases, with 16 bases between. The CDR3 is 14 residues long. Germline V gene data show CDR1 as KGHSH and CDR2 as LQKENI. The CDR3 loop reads CASSPQTGQSGYTF. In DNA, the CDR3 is TGTGCCAGCTCACCCCAGACGGGACAAAGCGGCTACACCTTC.

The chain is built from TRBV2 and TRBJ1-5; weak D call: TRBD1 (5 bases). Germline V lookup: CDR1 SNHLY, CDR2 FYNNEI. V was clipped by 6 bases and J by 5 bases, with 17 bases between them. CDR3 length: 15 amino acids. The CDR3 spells CASRSRQRVDQPQHF. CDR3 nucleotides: TGTGCCAGCAGATCCAGACAGCGGGTGGATCAGCCCCAGCATTTT.

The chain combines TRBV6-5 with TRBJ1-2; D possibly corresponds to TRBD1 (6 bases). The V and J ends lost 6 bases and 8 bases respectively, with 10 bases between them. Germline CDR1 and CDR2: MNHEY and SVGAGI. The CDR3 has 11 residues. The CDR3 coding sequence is TGTGCCAGCAGACAGGGTGGCGGCTACACCTTC. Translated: CASRQGGGYTF.

The CDR3 DNA reads as TGTGCCAGCAGCTTAGGGCAGCTCTATGGCTACACCTTC. Its protein product is CASSLGQLYGYTF. The gene calls are TRBV7-9 and TRBJ1-2; D gene uncertain. Deletions cut 1 base from V and 4 bases from J, with 7 bases between. The germline gives CDR1 SEHNR, CDR2 FQNEAQ (reference sequence). The CDR3 has 13 amino acids.

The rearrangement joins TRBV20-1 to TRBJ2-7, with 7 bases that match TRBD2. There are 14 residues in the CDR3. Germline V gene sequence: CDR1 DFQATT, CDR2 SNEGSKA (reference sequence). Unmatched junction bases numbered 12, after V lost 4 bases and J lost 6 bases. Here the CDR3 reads CSATSGTKPSEQYF. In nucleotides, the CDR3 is TGCAGTGCTACCTCCGGGACTAAGCCCTCCGAGCAGTACTTC.

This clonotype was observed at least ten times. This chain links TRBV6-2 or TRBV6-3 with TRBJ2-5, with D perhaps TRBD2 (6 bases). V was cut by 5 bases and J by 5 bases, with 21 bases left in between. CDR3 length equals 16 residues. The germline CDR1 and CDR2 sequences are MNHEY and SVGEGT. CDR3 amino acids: CASSHRGGVDGETQYF. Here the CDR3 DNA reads TGTGCCAGCAGTCACCGAGGCGGGGTTGATGGGGAGACCCAGTACTTC.

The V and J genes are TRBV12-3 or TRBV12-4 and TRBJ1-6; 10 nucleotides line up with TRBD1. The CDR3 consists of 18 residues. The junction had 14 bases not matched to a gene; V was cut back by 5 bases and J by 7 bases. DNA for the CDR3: TGTGCCAGCAGTACCGGGACAGGGGCTTCCCAAATCAATTCACCCCTCCACTTT. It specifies CASSTGTGASQINSPLHF.

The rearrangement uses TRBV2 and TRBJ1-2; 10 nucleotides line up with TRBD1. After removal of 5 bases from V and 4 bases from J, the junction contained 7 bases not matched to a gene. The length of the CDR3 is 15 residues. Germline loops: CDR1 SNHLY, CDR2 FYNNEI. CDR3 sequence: CASSWSTGGAYGYTF. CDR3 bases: TGTGCCAGCAGTTGGTCGACAGGGGGCGCCTATGGCTACACCTTC.

The DNA of the CDR3 is TGTGCCAGCAGCTTATGGGGGGGGCTAGCGGGTGCCGTGGGTGAGCAGTTCTTC. It yields the protein CASSLWGGLAGAVGEQFF. The genes are TRBV7-9 and TRBJ2-1, with 8 nucleotides matching TRBD2. Germline V gene sequence: CDR1 SEHNR, CDR2 FQNEAQ (reference sequence). Trimming cost V 2 bases and J 9 bases; bases outside gene matches: 18. The CDR3 has 18 residues. Looking up the rest from reference TRBV7-9 and TRBJ2-1 gives the full variable domain: DTGVSQNPRHKITKRGQNVTFRCDPISEHNRLYWYRQTLGQGPEFLTYFQNEAQLEKSRLLSDRFSAERPKGSFSTLEIQRTEQGDSAMYLCASSLWGGLAGAVGEQFFGPGTRLTVL.

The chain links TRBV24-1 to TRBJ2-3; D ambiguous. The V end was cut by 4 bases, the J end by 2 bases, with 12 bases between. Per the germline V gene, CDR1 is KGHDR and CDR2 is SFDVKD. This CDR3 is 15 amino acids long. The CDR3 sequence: CATSDPKGSTDTQYF. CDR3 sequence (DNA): TGTGCCACCAGTGACCCAAAAGGGTCCACAGATACGCAGTATTTT.

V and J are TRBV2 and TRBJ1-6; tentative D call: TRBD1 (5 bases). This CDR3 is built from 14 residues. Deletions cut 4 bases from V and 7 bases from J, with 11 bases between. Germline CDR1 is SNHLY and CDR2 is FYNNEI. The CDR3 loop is CASSVGQRNSPLHF. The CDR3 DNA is TGTGCCAGCAGTGTCGGACAAAGGAATTCACCCCTCCACTTT.

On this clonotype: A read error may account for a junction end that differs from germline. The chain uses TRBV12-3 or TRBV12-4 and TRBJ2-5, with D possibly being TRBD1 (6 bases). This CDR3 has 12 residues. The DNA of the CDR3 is TGTGCCAGCAGTTCCGAGGGGGAGACCCGGTACTTC. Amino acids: CASSSEGETRYF.

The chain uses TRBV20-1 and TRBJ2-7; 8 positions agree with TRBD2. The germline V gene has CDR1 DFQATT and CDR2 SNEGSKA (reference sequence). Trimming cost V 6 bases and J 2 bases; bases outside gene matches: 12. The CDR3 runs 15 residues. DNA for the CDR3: TGCAGTGCCGGAGGAAGCGGGGGAAGAGCCTACGAGCAGTACTTC. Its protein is CSAGGSGGRAYEQYF.